These 25 T cell receptor beta chains originate from one sample sequenced in a study of Graves' ophthalmopathy and Graves' hyperthyroidism (dated by TCRdb to 2017 to 2018). Sequencer: Illumina HiSeq 2000. For repertoire sequencing, TCR beta CDR3 regions were amplified from RNA transcripts. The first round of RT-PCR was done with HTBI primers and the Qiagen OneStep RT-PCR kit, and was followed by a second round of multiplex PCR, then size selection and purification. Using fastp at Q25 and MiXCR, TCRdb reprocessed the public reads and kept productive beta chains. Identical CDR3 protein sequences are pooled into one entry, listed with their most common genes and DNA. The sample table shows under 350,000 distinct CDR3 sequences, and 17% are seen once. 9% to 15% of the sample is taken by the ten largest. Specimen: peripheral blood. The receptors derive from an adult man with Graves' ophthalmopathy.

This clonotype appeared many times. V gene TRBV30 combines with J gene TRBJ1-1; D not resolved. The CDR3 has 14 residues. V lost 0 bases, J lost 1 base, and 9 bases lay in between. Germline-derived CDR1 and CDR2 are GTSNPN and SVGIG (reference sequence). This CDR3 is CAWSVETKNTEAFF. The CDR3 bases are TGTGCCTGGAGTGTAGAGACCAAGAACACTGAAGCTTTCTTT.

The table lists this clonotype with many counts. The V gene is TRBV5-1, the J gene TRBJ2-7; a weak D match, TRBD2 (6 bases). The V end lost 2 bases, the J end lost 2 bases, and 26 bases lay between the germline ends. Germline CDR1 SGHRS, CDR2 YFSETQ. The CDR3 is 19 amino acids. CDR3 loop: CASSFSTPTTWEVPYEQYF. CDR3 coding DNA: TGCGCCAGCAGCTTTTCCACCCCCACTACGTGGGAGGTGCCCTACGAGCAGTACTTC. The entire variable domain, with the rest obtained from reference TRBV5-1 and TRBJ2-7, is as follows: KAGVTQTPRYLIKTRGQQVTLSCSPISGHRSVSWYQQTPGQGLQFLFEYFSETQRNKGNFPGRFSGRQFSNSRSEMNVSTLELGDSALYLCASSFSTPTTWEVPYEQYFGPGTRLTVT.

This clonotype occurred many times. A read error may account for a junction end that differs from germline. The V and J genes are TRBV7-8 and TRBJ1-1; the D is unclear. Germline V gene lookup returns CDR1 SGHVS and CDR2 FQNEAQ. CDR3 length equals 13 residues. The CDR3 reads CASSFVSNTEAFF. The CDR3 nucleotides are TGTGCCAGCAGCTTCGTCAGCAACACTGAAGCCTTCTTT. The full variable domain, with the rest looked up from reference TRBV7-8 and TRBJ1-1, is GAGVSQSPRYKVAKRGQDVALRCDPISGHVSLFWYQQALGQGPEFLTYFQNEAQLDKSGLPSDRFFAERPEGSVSTLKIQRTQQEDSAVYLCASSFVSNTEAFFGQGTRLTVV.

This clonotype was seen at least ten times. J is TRBJ2-7 and V is TRBV28; the D gene could be TRBD1 or TRBD2 (6 bases each). The germline CDR1 and CDR2 sequences are MDHEN and SYDVKM. V shed 5 bases and J shed 4 bases, with 18 bases lying between them. CDR3 length equals 15 residues. CDR3 in amino acids: CASSRGPGVVYEQYF. As DNA, the CDR3 is TGTGCCAGCAGTCGGGGGCCCGGGGTCGTTTACGAGCAGTACTTC.

This clonotype was counted many times. CDR3: CASSRSGNEQYF. The DNA of the CDR3 is TGTGCCAGCAGCAGATCAGGGAACGAGCAGTACTTC. The V and J genes are TRBV27 and TRBJ2-7; possibly TRBD1 for D (5 bases). With 6 bases removed from V and 5 bases from J, the gap between germline ends came to 11 bases. From germline, CDR1 is MNHEY and CDR2 SMNVEV (reference sequence). This CDR3 is built from 12 residues.

This clonotype was observed many times. The chain joins TRBV9 to TRBJ1-1, with 8 bases fitting TRBD1. There are 15 residues in the CDR3. Germline V gives CDR1 SGDLS, CDR2 YYNGEE. Losses at the gene ends were 2 bases for V and 5 bases for J; bases not matched to a gene: 8. The chain's CDR3 is CASSVLGQGGTEAFF. CDR3 bases: TGTGCCAGCAGCGTCCTCGGACAGGGAGGGACTGAAGCTTTCTTT.

In this sample, this clonotype turned up many times. The J gene is TRBJ1-5, the V gene TRBV12-3 or TRBV12-4, with D maybe TRBD1 (6 bases). This CDR3 is built from 14 residues. Trimming shortened V by 1 base and J by 6 bases, and 10 bases separated the two germline ends. In DNA, the CDR3 is TGTGCCAGCAGTTTAGGCAGGGGCAGTCAGCCCCAGCATTTT. Residues: CASSLGRGSQPQHF.

About this clonotype: This could be a read error, since a much larger clone is one nucleotide away. This chain connects TRBV11-2 to TRBJ1-3, with TRBD1 as a possible D gene (5 bases). The CDR3 is 17 amino acids. Per the germline V gene, CDR1 is SGHAT and CDR2 is FQNNGV. CDR3 in DNA: TGTGCCAGCAGCTCCCCCCGGACGGGACCCTCTGGAAACACCTTATATTTT. Translated: CASSSPRTGPSGNTLYF. The full variable domain, completed using reference TRBV11-2 and TRBJ1-3, is EAGVAQSPRYKIIEKRQSVAFWCNPISGHATLYWYQQILGQGPKLLIQFQNNGVVDDSQLPKDRFSAERLKGVDSTLKIQPAKLEDSAVYLCASSSPRTGPSGNTLYFGEGSWLTVV.

This clonotype came up many times. This sequence joins TRBV20-1 and TRBJ1-2; 8 bases match TRBD1. The junction had 5 bases not matched to a gene; V was cut back by 5 bases and J by 3 bases. Per the germline V gene, CDR1 is DFQATT and CDR2 is SNEGSKA (reference sequence). This CDR3 is 13 amino acids long. The CDR3 DNA sequence: TGCAGTGCTGCTGACAGGGGCGACTATGGCTACACCTTC. As protein: CSAADRGDYGYTF.

The chain recombines TRBV19 with TRBJ1-2, with D unresolved. CDR1 is LNHDA and CDR2 is SQIVND in the germline V gene (reference sequence). V was pared by 3 bases and J by 7 bases, with 9 bases between. CDR3 length equals 12 residues. CDR3 bases: TGTGCCAGTAGTATGTCGTCCTCTGGCTACACCTTC. The encoded protein is CASSMSSSGYTF.

This clonotype was seen many times. The gene calls are TRBV20-1 and TRBJ2-7, with 9 bases matching TRBD2. The junction had 8 bases not matched to a gene; V was cut back by 2 bases and J by 6 bases. The CDR3 has 14 residues. In germline, CDR1 is DFQATT, CDR2 SNEGSKA (reference sequence). The CDR3 DNA reads as TGCAGTGCTAGAACAACCTCAGCGGGAGGCGAGCAGTACTTC. This encodes CSARTTSAGGEQYF.

This clonotype was seen repeatedly, ten times or more. The chain uses TRBV6-2 or TRBV6-3 and TRBJ2-7; 9 nucleotides line up with TRBD2. The CDR3 runs 17 residues. V shed 8 bases and J 1 base; nucleotides not matched to a gene: 15. Germline lookup yields CDR1 MNHEY and CDR2 SVGEGT. The CDR3 sequence is CASGGGGAIRESYEQYF. CDR3 coding DNA: TGTGCCAGCGGTGGCGGGGGGGCGATTCGGGAATCCTACGAGCAGTACTTC.

This clonotype was recorded many times. J is TRBJ1-1 and V is TRBV4-1; 12 bases match TRBD1. The CDR3 has 15 amino acids. The trim removed 4 bases at V and 6 bases at J, leaving 6 bases unmatched. CDR1 and CDR2 from the germline V gene are MGHRA and YSYEKL. In DNA form, the CDR3 reads TGCGCCAGCAGCCGGCGGGGACAGGGGGCTTCTGAAGCTTTCTTT. This translates into CASSRRGQGASEAFF.

The chain joins TRBV15 to TRBJ1-5; 7 nucleotides agree with TRBD1. Trimming at V came to 6 bases and at J to 4 bases, leaving 3 bases not matched to a gene. Germline CDR1 reads LNHNV; CDR2 reads YYDKDF (reference sequence). This CDR3 comprises 13 residues. The CDR3 DNA follows: TGTGCCACCAGGGGACAGCAAAATCAGCCCCAGCATTTT. Translated: CATRGQQNQPQHF.

This clonotype was counted at least ten times. The gene calls are TRBV2 and TRBJ2-7, with D possibly being TRBD1 (6 bases). This CDR3 is built from 12 residues. The V end lost 8 bases, the J end lost 5 bases, and 13 bases lay between the germline ends. Germline-derived CDR1 and CDR2 are SNHLY and FYNNEI. The CDR3 DNA sequence: TGTGCCAGCTGCAGGGGCGAAGACGAGCAGTACTTC. Translation: CASCRGEDEQYF. The entire variable domain, with the rest obtained from reference TRBV2 and TRBJ2-7, is as follows: EPEVTQTPSHQVTQMGQEVILRCVPISNHLYFYWYRQILGQKVEFLVSFYNNEISEKSEIFDDQFSVERPDGSNFTLKIRSTKLEDSAMYFCASCRGEDEQYFGPGTRLTVT.

The V gene is TRBV29-1, the J gene TRBJ2-7, with 7 bases aligning to TRBD1. There are 14 residues in the CDR3. Trimming cost V 5 bases and J 2 bases; bases outside gene matches: 9. Germline CDR1 reads SQVTM; CDR2 reads ANQGSEA. CDR3 nucleotides: TGCAGCGTTTTCGACGGGACAGCGGCCTACGAGCAGTACTTC. Translating it yields CSVFDGTAAYEQYF.

The rearrangement joins TRBV29-1 to TRBJ2-7, with D possibly being TRBD2 (5 bases). Trimming left V 4 bases short and J 1 base short, with 14 bases between. The CDR3 extends over 14 amino acids. The germline CDR1 and CDR2 sequences are SQVTM and ANQGSEA. The CDR3 DNA reads as TGCAGCGTTGTAAATGGACTGAATTCCTACGAGCAGTACTTC. It specifies CSVVNGLNSYEQYF.

In its sample, this clonotype was seen many times. The chain uses TRBV7-9 and TRBJ2-7; D unclear. V lost 3 bases to trimming and J lost 1 base, with 4 bases between them. CDR3 length equals 12 residues. Germline CDR1 is SEHNR and CDR2 is FQNEAQ (reference sequence). CDR3 in amino acids: CASSLESYEQYF. For the CDR3, the DNA is TGTGCCAGCAGCTTGGAGTCCTACGAGCAGTACTTC.

This clonotype was detected ten times or more. The J gene is TRBJ2-7, the V gene TRBV12-3 or TRBV12-4, with D possibly being TRBD1 (5 bases). V lost 8 bases to trimming and J lost 0 bases, with 14 bases between them. CDR3 length equals 14 residues. This chain's CDR3 is CASAFTGPSYEQYF. The CDR3, as DNA: TGTGCCAGCGCCTTTACAGGACCCTCCTACGAGCAGTACTTC.

In this sample, this clonotype turned up many times. One base away lies a much larger clone, so this may be a sequencing read error. J is TRBJ2-5 and V is TRBV30; 8 bases are a match to TRBD1. Germline V gene data show CDR1 as GTSNPN and CDR2 as SVGIG (reference sequence). The CDR3 has 13 residues. The CDR3 spells CAWAGTGQETQCF. The CDR3 DNA reads as TGTGCCTGGGCCGGGACAGGTCAAGAGACCCAGTGCTTC. The full variable domain, rest sourced from reference TRBV30 and TRBJ2-5, is SQTIHQWPATLVQPVGSPLSLECTVEGTSNPNLYWYRQAAGRGLQLLFYSVGIGQISSEVPQNLSASRPQDRQFILSSKKLLLSDSGFYLCAWAGTGQETQCFGPGTRLLVL.

V and J are TRBV27 and TRBJ1-6; 7 bases align to TRBD1. In germline, CDR1 is MNHEY, CDR2 SMNVEV (reference sequence). V shed 5 bases, J shed 6 bases, and the junction held 7 bases outside the gene matches. The CDR3 consists of 15 residues. The CDR3 sequence: CASSLGTATNSPLHF. The CDR3 nucleotides read TGTGCCAGCAGTCTAGGGACAGCGACTAATTCACCCCTCCACTTT.

Ten or more counts support this clonotype. The rearrangement links TRBV6-1 to TRBJ2-7; possibly TRBD2 for D (6 bases). Germline V gene data show CDR1 as MNHNS and CDR2 as SASEGT. The CDR3 is 13 amino acids. V shed 7 bases and J shed 6 bases, with 16 bases lying between them. Here the CDR3 DNA reads TGTGCCAGCACCCGCGAGGAGGGCAGCGAGCAGTACTTC. It translates to CASTREEGSEQYF.

This clonotype has a count of ten or more. The chain has TRBV9 and TRBJ2-5; the match to TRBD2 covers 7 bases. The V and J ends lost 3 bases and 2 bases, in that order; junction bases with no gene match: 7. Looked up from germline, CDR1 is SGDLS and CDR2 is YYNGEE. This CDR3 is built from 15 residues. The CDR3 is CASSGRGLPQETQYF. DNA for the CDR3: TGTGCCAGCAGCGGCCGGGGACTACCTCAAGAGACCCAGTACTTC.

At least ten counts were recorded for this clonotype. The chain recombines TRBV6-1 with TRBJ2-7, with D possibly matching TRBD1 (6 bases). V was cut by 7 bases and J by 1 base, with 14 bases left in between. Germline CDR1 and CDR2: MNHNS and SASEGT. The CDR3 runs to 14 residues. The CDR3 spells CASTNETGSYEQYF. As DNA, the CDR3 is TGTGCCAGCACAAACGAGACAGGATCCTACGAGCAGTACTTC.

This clonotype was found many times. The chain recombines TRBV12-3 or TRBV12-4 with TRBJ1-1; D is unclear. The CDR3 is 14 amino acids. The germline V and J ends were trimmed by 7 bases and 0 bases, with 12 bases remaining between them. The CDR3 sequence is CASTRRAVNTEAFF. The CDR3 coding sequence is TGTGCCAGCACCAGAAGAGCCGTGAACACTGAAGCTTTCTTT.